The 13 T cell receptor beta chains presented below share a single source sample, sequenced in a study of blood T cells in healthy people across ages. Then a second PCR, running about 6 to 12 cycles, was carried out with a sample-barcoded 5' primer and a J-beta primer mix. TCRdb reprocessed the 5' RACE reads via MiXCR and lists one record per CDR3 protein. The table has 550,000 to 650,000 distinct CDR3 sequences, approximately 30% seen once. Sequenced material: blood. These receptor sequences come from a woman over 75 in good health.

This clonotype has just a few counts. This may stem from a read error, because a much larger clone lies one nucleotide away. The chain combines TRBV10-3 with TRBJ1-2, with 7 positions matching TRBD1. Germline CDR1 and CDR2: ENHRY and SYGVKD. This CDR3 spans 13 amino acids. The V gene end was trimmed by 6 bases and the J gene end by 6 bases; junction bases not matched to a gene: 7. The CDR3 DNA sequence: TGTGCCATCAGGGCAACAGGGGTCCATGGCTACACCTTC. This translates into CAIRATGVHGYTF.

A note on this clonotype: Just one base apart from a much larger clone, this may be a read error. The chain is built from TRBV9 and TRBJ1-1; a weak D match, TRBD1 (5 bases). The CDR3 runs to 13 residues. Germline CDR1 SGDLS, CDR2 YYNGEE. The DNA of the CDR3 is TGTGCCAGCAGCGTAAGACAGAACACTGAAGCTTCCTTT. As protein: CASSVRQNTEASF.

A word on this clonotype: This may stem from a read error, because a much larger clone lies one nucleotide away. This chain links TRBV5-5 with TRBJ2-5; D is uncertain. Trimming pared 6 bases from V and 11 bases from J, leaving 26 bases between. This CDR3 has 15 residues. Germline CDR1 and CDR2: SGHKS and YYEKEE (reference sequence). CDR3 residues: CASTIDGRHRNEQYF. The DNA for the CDR3 is TGTGCCAGCACAATAGACGGACGCCATAGAAATGAGCAGTACTTC.

The chain recombines TRBV2 with TRBJ1-2; 7 bases line up with TRBD1. Per germline, CDR1 SNHLY and CDR2 FYNNEI. J gave up 6 bases and V 6 bases, and 16 bases lay outside the gene matches. The CDR3 extends over 16 amino acids. This chain's CDR3 is CASRNVRGTAGNGYTF. CDR3 bases: TGTGCCAGCAGGAACGTTAGGGGGACAGCCGGGAATGGCTACACCTTC. The full variable domain, rest sourced from reference TRBV2 and TRBJ1-2, is EPEVTQTPSHQVTQMGQEVILRCVPISNHLYFYWYRQILGQKVEFLVSFYNNEISEKSEIFDDQFSVERPDGSNFTLKIRSTKLEDSAMYFCASRNVRGTAGNGYTFGSGTRLTVV.

This clonotype was seen ten or more times. The J gene is TRBJ2-7, the V gene TRBV2; no clear D gene. The length of the CDR3 is 13 residues. V lost 8 bases and J lost 5, with 16 bases in between. CDR1 and CDR2 (germline): SNHLY, FYNNEI. The CDR3 DNA reads as TGTGCCAGCCTGCTGGATTATTACGACGAGCAGTACTTC. This sequence encodes CASLLDYYDEQYF.

This clonotype has at least ten counts. The genes are TRBV10-3 and TRBJ2-7; 8 bases match TRBD1. The CDR3 loop spans 12 amino acids. The ends lost 6 bases at V and 5 bases at J; junction bases unmatched: 3. The germline V gene encodes CDR1 ENHRY and CDR2 SYGVKD. In DNA, the CDR3 is TGTGCCATCAGACGGGACAGGAACGAGCAGTACTTC. This translates into CAIRRDRNEQYF.

About this clonotype: The germline gene is not matched at one end of the junction; a read error may be the cause. The gene calls are TRBV14 and TRBJ1-1; D gene uncertain. This CDR3 has 16 amino acids. Per the germline V gene, CDR1 is SGHDN and CDR2 is FVKESK. The chain's CDR3 is CASGHVNGPLITEAFF. The DNA for the CDR3 is TGTGCCAGCGGCCACGTTAACGGGCCGCTGATCACTGAAGCTTTCTTT.

Details on this clonotype: A much larger clone sits a single nucleotide away, making a read error possible. The chain is built from TRBV7-2 and TRBJ2-1; 10 bases agree with TRBD1. Germline CDR1 reads SGHTA; CDR2 reads FQGNSA. This CDR3 region has 15 residues. V shed 2 bases, J shed 8 bases, and the junction held 6 bases outside the gene matches. Here the CDR3 DNA reads TGTGCCAGCAGCTTAATGGGACAGGGGTGCGATGAGCAGTTCTTC. Translation: CASSLMGQGCDEQFF.

This clonotype has more than one count but fewer than ten. The CDR3 DNA reads as TGTGCCAGCCAGCAGCGGGGACAGGGGACCGGGGAGCTGTTTTTT. This sequence encodes CASQQRGQGTGELFF. The chain couples TRBV19 to TRBJ2-2; 10 bases are shared with TRBD1. The CDR3 runs 15 residues. Looked up from germline, CDR1 is LNHDA and CDR2 is SQIVND (reference sequence). Trimming at V came to 9 bases and at J to 5 bases, leaving 9 bases not matched to a gene.

This clonotype was seen more than once but under ten times. The germline gene is not matched at one end of the junction; a read error may be the cause. The chain combines TRBV7-9 with TRBJ1-6; D is uncertain. The CDR3 has 14 amino acids. Germline-derived CDR1 and CDR2 are SEHNR and FQNEAQ (reference sequence). The CDR3 region is CASSFSGSNSPRHF. CDR3 sequence (DNA): TGTGCCAGCAGCTTTTCTGGTAGTAATTCACCCCGCCACTTT.

The count of this clonotype is one. This chain uses TRBV6-2 or TRBV6-3 with TRBJ2-1; D is unresolved. CDR1 and CDR2 (germline): MNHEY, SVGEGT. This CDR3 has 11 residues. V was shortened by 6 bases and J by 8 bases, with 8 bases between the two germline ends. The CDR3 DNA sequence: TGTGCCAGCAGATACGTCTATGAGCAGTTCTTC. Translation gives CASRYVYEQFF.

The chain couples TRBV30 to TRBJ2-4; possible D gene TRBD2, 6 bases. The J call may be faulty, since TRBJ2-7 better matches the DNA end. This CDR3 spans 11 amino acids. The germline V gene has CDR1 GTSNPN and CDR2 SVGIG (reference sequence). The CDR3 reads CAWRGGYEQYF. DNA of the CDR3: TGTGCCTGGCGGGGAGGCTACGAGCAGTACTTC.

The chain has TRBV5-1 and TRBJ2-2; D is possibly TRBD1 (6 bases). V was shortened by 4 bases and J by 4 bases, with 11 bases between the two germline ends. The germline V gene encodes CDR1 SGHRS and CDR2 YFSETQ. This CDR3 has 14 amino acids. Written as DNA, the CDR3 is TGCGCCAGCAGCCCCAGGGGAACCACCGGGGAGCTGTTTTTT. Encoded protein: CASSPRGTTGELFF.